This T cell receptor (beta chain) was retrieved from a study of OX40 agonist ivuxolimab in advanced cancers. The assay was immunoSEQ multiplex PCR, and TCRdb's table has in-frame clones only and misses some. Here the sample spans 72,000 or so clones, roughly 90% being singletons. The CDR3 runs to 11 residues. Germline V gives CDR1 MNHNS, CDR2 SASEGT. Deletions cut 6 bases from V and 6 bases from J, with 9 bases between. This clone was found once. The specimen was CD4+ or CD8+ T cells sorted from blood, collected in a trial of the OX40 agonist ivuxolimab. This chain connects TRBV6-1 to TRBJ2-7; tentative D call: TRBD2 (6 bases). This receptor was obtained from an adult with an advanced solid tumor such as melanoma, head and neck, liver or kidney cancer. The CDR3 nucleotides are TGTGCCAGCAGACTAGCAGGCGAGCAGTACTTC. Its translation: CASRLAGEQYF.